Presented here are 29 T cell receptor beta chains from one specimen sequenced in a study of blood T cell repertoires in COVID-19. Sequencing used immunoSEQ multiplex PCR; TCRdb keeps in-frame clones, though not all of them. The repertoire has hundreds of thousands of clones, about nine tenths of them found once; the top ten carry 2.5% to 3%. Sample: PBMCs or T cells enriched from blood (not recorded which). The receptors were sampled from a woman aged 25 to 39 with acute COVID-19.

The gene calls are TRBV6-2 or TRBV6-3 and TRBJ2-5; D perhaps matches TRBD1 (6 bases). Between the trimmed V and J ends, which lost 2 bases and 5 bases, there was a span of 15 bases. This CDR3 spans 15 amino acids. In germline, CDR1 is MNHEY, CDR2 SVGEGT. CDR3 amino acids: CASSYTGTSRETQYF. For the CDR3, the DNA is TGTGCCAGCAGTTACACCGGGACATCCCGTGAGACCCAGTACTTC.

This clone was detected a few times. The DNA for the CDR3 is TGCGCCAGCAGCCAGGTCAGGACAGGCGGTCGGTCCCAGCCCCAGCATTTT. This gives the protein CASSQVRTGGRSQPQHF. The gene calls are TRBV4-1 and TRBJ1-5; 7 bases match TRBD1. The CDR3 totals 17 residues. V lost 3 bases to trimming and J lost 7 bases; unmatched junction nucleotides: 15. Per the germline V gene, CDR1 is MGHRA and CDR2 is YSYEKL.

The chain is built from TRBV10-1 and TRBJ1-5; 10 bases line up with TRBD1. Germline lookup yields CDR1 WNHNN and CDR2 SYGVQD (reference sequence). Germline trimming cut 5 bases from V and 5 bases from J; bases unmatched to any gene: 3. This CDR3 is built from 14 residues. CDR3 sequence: CASSPGTGDQPQHF. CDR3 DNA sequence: TGCGCCAGCAGTCCCGGGACAGGGGATCAGCCCCAGCATTTT.

DNA for the CDR3: TGTGCCAGCAGCTTGAACAGGGGTGCAACTAATGAAAAACTGTTTTTT. This encodes CASSLNRGATNEKLFF. The chain links TRBV5-4 to TRBJ1-4; TRBD1 matches at 7 bases. V was pared by 1 base and J by 0 bases, with 3 bases of the junction left unmatched. There are 16 residues in the CDR3. Germline V gene sequence: CDR1 SGHNT, CDR2 YYREEE (reference sequence).

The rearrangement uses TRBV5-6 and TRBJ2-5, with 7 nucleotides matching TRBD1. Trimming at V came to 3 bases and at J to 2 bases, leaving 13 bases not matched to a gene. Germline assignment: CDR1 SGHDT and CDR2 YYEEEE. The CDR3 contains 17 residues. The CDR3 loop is CASSYRQGGGFQETQYF. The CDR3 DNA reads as TGTGCCAGCAGCTATCGACAGGGCGGAGGATTTCAAGAGACCCAGTACTTC.

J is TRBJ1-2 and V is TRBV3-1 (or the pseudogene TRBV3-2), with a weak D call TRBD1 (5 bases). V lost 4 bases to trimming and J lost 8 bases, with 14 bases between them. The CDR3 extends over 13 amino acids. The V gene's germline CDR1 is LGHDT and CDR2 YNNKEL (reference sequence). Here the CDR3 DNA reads TGTGCCAGCAGCCGCCAGATGGGGGGGGGCTACACCTTC. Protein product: CASSRQMGGGYTF.

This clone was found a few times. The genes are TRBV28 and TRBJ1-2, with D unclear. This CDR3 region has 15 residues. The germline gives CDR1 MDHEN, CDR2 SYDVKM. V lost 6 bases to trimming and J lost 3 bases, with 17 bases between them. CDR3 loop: CASSSAWVRDYGYTF. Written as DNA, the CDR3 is TGTGCCAGCAGCTCGGCTTGGGTGAGGGACTATGGCTACACCTTC.

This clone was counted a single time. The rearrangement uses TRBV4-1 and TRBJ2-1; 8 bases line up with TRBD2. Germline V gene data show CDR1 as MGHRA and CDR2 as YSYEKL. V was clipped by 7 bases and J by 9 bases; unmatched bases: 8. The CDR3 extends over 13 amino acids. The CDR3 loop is CASKAGGVREQFF. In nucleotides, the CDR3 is TGCGCCAGCAAAGCCGGGGGGGTACGTGAGCAGTTCTTC.

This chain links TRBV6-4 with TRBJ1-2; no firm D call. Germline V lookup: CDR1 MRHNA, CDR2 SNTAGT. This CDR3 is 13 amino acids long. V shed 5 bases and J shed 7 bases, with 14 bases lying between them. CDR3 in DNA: TGTGCCAGCAGTCCCGACGAGGTTGGTGGCTACACCTTC. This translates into CASSPDEVGGYTF.

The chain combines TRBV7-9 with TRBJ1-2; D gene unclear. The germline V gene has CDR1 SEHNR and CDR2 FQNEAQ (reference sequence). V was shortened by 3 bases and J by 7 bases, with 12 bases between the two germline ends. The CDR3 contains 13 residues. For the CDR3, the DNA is TGTGCCAGCAGCTTCCTTTTCCCGAGTGGCTACACCTTC. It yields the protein CASSFLFPSGYTF.

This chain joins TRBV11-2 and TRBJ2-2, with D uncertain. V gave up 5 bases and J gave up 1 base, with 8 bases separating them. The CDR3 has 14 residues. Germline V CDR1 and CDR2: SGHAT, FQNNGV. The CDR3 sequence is CASSPTGNTGELFF. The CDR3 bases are TGTGCCAGCAGCCCGACGGGGAACACCGGGGAGCTGTTTTTT.

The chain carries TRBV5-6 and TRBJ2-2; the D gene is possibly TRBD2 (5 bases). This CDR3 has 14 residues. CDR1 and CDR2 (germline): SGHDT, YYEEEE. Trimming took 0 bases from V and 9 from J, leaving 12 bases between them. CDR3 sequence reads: CASSLVGSGRELFF. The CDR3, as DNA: TGTGCCAGCAGCTTGGTGGGGTCGGGAAGGGAGCTGTTTTTT.

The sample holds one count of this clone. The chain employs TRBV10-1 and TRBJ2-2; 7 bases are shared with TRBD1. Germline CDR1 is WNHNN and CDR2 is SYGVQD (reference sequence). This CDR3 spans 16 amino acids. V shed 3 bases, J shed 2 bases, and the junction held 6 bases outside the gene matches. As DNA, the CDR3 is TGCGCCAGCAGTGATTCCGGACAGGCCAACACCGGGGAGCTGTTTTTT. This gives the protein CASSDSGQANTGELFF.

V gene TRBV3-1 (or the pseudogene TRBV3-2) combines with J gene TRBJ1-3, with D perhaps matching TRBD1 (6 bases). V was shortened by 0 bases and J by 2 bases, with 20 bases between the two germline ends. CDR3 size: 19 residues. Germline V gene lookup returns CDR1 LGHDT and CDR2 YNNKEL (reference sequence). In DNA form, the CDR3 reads TGTGCCAGCAGCCAAGAGGGACACCCTCAGTCGGAGACTGGAAACACCATATATTTT. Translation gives CASSQEGHPQSETGNTIYF.

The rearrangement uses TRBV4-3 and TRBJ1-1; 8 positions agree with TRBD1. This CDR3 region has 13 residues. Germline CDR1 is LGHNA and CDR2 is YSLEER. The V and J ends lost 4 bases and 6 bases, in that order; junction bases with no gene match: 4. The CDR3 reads CASSRHRGSEAFF. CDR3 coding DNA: TGCGCCAGCAGCCGTCACAGGGGGTCTGAAGCTTTCTTT.

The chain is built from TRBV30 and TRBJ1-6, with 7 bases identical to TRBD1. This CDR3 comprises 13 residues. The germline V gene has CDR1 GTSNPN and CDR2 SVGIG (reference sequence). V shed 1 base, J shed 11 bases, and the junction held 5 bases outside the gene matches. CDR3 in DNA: TGTGCCTGGAGTGGCCAGGGGGTAACACCCCTCCACTTT. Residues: CAWSGQGVTPLHF. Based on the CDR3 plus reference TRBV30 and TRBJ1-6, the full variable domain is SQTIHQWPATLVQPVGSPLSLECTVEGTSNPNLYWYRQAAGRGLQLLFYSVGIGQISSEVPQNLSASRPQDRQFILSSKKLLLSDSGFYLCAWSGQGVTPLHFGNGTRLTVT.

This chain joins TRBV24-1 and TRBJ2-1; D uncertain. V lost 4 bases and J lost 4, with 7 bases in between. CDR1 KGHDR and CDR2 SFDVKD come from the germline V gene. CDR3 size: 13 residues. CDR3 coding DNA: TGTGCCACCAGTGACCCCGGGTACAATGAGCAGTTCTTC. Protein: CATSDPGYNEQFF.

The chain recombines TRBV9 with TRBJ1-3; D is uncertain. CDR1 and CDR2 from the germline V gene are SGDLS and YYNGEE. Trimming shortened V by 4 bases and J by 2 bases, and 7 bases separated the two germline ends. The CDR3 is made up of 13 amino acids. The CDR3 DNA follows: TGTGCCAGCAGCTCTACCCCTGGAAACACCATATATTTT. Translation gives CASSSTPGNTIYF.

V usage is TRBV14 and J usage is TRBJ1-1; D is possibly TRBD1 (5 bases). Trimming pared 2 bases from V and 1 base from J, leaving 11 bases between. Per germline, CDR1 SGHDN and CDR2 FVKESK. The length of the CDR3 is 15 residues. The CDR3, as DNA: TGTGCCAGCAGCCAACCGGGACTTGGGAACACTGAAGCTTTCTTT. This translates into CASSQPGLGNTEAFF.

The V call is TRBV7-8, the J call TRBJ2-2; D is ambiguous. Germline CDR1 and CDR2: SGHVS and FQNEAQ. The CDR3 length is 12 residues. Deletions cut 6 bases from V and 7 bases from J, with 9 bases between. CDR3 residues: CASSRGGGELFF. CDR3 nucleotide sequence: TGTGCCAGCAGTCGAGGCGGCGGGGAGCTGTTTTTT.

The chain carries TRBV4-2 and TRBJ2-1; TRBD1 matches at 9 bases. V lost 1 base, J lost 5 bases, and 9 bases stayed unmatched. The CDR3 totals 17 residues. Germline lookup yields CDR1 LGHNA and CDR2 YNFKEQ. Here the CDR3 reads CASSQAVQGAEHNEQFF. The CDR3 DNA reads TGTGCCAGCAGCCAAGCCGTACAGGGGGCAGAGCACAATGAGCAGTTCTTC.

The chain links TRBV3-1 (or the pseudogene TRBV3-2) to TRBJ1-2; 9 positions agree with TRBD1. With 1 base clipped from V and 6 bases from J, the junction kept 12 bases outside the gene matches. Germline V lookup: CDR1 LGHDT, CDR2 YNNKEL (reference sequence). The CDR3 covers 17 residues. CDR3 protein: CASSQGGRGQGYNGYTF. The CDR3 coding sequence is TGTGCCAGCAGCCAAGGAGGCCGAGGACAGGGGTATAATGGCTACACCTTC.

CDR3 in DNA: TGTGCCAGTAGTTTCGGGACAGACCTTCCTAATCCGGAAGCTTTCTTT. Amino acids: CASSFGTDLPNPEAFF. This sequence joins TRBV19 and TRBJ1-1, with 7 bases identical to TRBD1. Germline V gene lookup returns CDR1 LNHDA and CDR2 SQIVND (reference sequence). With 5 bases clipped from V and 8 bases from J, the junction kept 17 bases outside the gene matches. The CDR3 loop spans 16 amino acids.

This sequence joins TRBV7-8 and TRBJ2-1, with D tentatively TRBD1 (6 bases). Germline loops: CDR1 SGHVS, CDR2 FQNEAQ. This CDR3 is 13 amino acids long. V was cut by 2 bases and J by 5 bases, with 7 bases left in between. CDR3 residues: CASSLRQDNEQFF. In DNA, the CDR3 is TGTGCCAGCAGCTTAAGACAGGACAATGAGCAGTTCTTC.

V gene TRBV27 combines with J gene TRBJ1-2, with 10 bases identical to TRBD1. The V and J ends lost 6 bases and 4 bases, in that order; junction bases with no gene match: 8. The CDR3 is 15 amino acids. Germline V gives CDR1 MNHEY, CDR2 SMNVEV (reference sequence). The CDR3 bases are TGTGCCAGCAGCCCGGGACAGGGGTTTTTCTATGGCTACACCTTC. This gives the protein CASSPGQGFFYGYTF.

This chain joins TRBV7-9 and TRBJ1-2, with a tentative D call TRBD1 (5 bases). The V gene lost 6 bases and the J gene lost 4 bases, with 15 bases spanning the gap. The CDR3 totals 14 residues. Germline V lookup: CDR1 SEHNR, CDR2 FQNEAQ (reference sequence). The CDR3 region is CASSPGNPIYGYTF. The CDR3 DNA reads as TGTGCCAGCAGTCCAGGGAACCCCATCTATGGCTACACCTTC.

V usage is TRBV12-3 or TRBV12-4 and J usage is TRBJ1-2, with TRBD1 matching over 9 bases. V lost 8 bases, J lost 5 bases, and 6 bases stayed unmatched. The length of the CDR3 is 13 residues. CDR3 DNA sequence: TGTGCCAGCTCCACGGACAGGGGATATGGCTACACCTTC. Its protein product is CASSTDRGYGYTF.

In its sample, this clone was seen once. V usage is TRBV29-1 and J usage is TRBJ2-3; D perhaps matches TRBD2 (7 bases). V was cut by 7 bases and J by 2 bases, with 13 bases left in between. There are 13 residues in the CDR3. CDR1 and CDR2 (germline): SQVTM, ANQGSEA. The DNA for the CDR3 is TGCAGCGCCTTAGGGGGGGACACAGATACGCAGTATTTT. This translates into CSALGGDTDTQYF.

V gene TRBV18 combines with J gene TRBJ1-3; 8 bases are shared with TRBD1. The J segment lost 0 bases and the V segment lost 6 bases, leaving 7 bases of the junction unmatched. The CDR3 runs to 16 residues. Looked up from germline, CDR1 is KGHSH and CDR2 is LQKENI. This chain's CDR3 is CASSGQELISGNTIYF. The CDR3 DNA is TGTGCCAGCTCGGGACAGGAGTTAATCTCTGGAAACACCATATATTTT.